Following are 2 T cell receptor beta chains from one sample sequenced in a study of blood T cell repertoires in COVID-19. Produced via immunoSEQ multiplex PCR; TCRdb's table is partial and in-frame only. Among 250,000 to 350,000 clones listed, approximately 86% were seen once. Sequencing input: peripheral blood. Receptors were obtained from a woman in her 30s who had recovered from COVID-19.

This clone has a single count. The chain has TRBV5-6 and TRBJ2-7, with D tentatively TRBD2 (5 bases). This CDR3 is built from 14 residues. Trimming cost V 4 bases and J 7 bases, with 18 bases left between them. From germline, CDR1 is SGHDT and CDR2 YYEEEE. CDR3 region: CASSDAGGGGEQYF. The DNA of the CDR3 is TGTGCCAGCAGCGACGCGGGCGGAGGCGGGGAGCAGTACTTC.

A note on this clone: One junction end does not reproduce the germline sequence, and a read error may be involved. This chain joins TRBV19 and TRBJ2-5; the D gene is possibly TRBD2 (6 bases). Per germline, CDR1 LNHDA and CDR2 SQIVND (reference sequence). CDR3 length: 14 residues. The CDR3 reads CASSRDFIQGTQYF. The CDR3 coding sequence is TGTGCCAGTAGTAGGGACTTCATTCAAGGGACCCAGTACTTC. The full variable domain, its missing parts supplied by reference TRBV19 and TRBJ2-5, is DGGITQSPKYLFRKEGQNVTLSCEQNLNHDAMYWYRQDPGQGLRLIYYSQIVNDFQKGDIAEGYSVSREKKESFPLTVTSAQKNPTAFYLCASSRDFIQGTQYFGPGTRLLVL.